This TCR beta chain originates from a study of T cell responses to AZD1222 COVID-19 vaccine. Overall study findings and caveats: Across the whole spike, CD4 TCRs peaked at regions 160-218 and 743-854.

To note about this clone: What it recognizes is unknown.

CDR1 is GTSNPN, CDR2 SVGIG, per germline (reference sequence). CDR3 length equals 10 residues. V shed 7 bases and J shed 4 bases, with 7 bases lying between them. Sequencing used immunoSEQ multiplex PCR; TCRdb keeps in-frame clones, though not all of them. The sample lists some 120,000 clones, 80% to 90% occurring once. The chain links TRBV30 to TRBJ1-1, with D possibly being TRBD1 (5 bases). The clonotype was recovered from an adult in good health. The material was peripheral blood, obtained on day 0 of AZD1222 vaccination. CDR3 in amino acids: CAFRVTEAFF. The CDR3 DNA reads TGTGCCTTCAGGGTCACTGAAGCTTTCTTT.